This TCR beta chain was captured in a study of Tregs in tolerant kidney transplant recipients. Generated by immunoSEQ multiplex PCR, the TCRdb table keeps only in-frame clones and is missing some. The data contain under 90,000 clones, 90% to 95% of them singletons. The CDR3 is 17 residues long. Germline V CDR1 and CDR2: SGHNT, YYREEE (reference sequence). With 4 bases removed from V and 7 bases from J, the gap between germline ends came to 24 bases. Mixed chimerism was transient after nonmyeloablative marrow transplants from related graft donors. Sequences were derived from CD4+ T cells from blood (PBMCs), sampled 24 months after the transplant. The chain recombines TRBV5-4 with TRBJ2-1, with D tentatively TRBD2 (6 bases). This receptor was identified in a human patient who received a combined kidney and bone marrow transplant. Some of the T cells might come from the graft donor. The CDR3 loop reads CASSPPGNLGRTNEQFF. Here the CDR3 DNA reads TGTGCCAGCAGCCCCCCGGGTAATCTGGGGAGGACTAATGAGCAGTTCTTC.